What follows is one TCR beta chain and its context. Its specificity is unknown. The germline gives CDR1 SGHVS, CDR2 FQNEAQ. V gave up 1 base and J gave up 6 bases, with 10 bases separating them. The CDR3 is 13 amino acids. TCRdb's copy holds only in-frame clones and misses some; the assay was immunoSEQ multiplex PCR. The sample shows hundreds of thousands of clones, roughly nine tenths of them seen only once. Treatment given: 15 to 20 received Ad26.COV2.S at low or high dose, single or two shots; roughly 5 received placebo; per-sample allocation not given. Day 63 after the first injection of vaccine or placebo was the sampling time. Ad26 vector vaccine expressed Wuhan-strain SARS-CoV-2 spike. The data derive from a study of Ad26.COV2.S vaccination and SARS-CoV-2 variants. Turning to the study itself: A participant enrolled in the COV1001 Ad26.COV2.S trial arm provided the sample. Findings and limits, study-wide: Post-vaccination breadth of spike-specific CD8+ and CD4+ T cell responses was reportedly substantial.

This chain links TRBV7-8 with TRBJ2-7; D unresolved. The origin of this receptor is a person between 18 and 59 years old who received the Ad26.COV2.S COVID-19 vaccine or a placebo. The starting material was peripheral blood, obtained in a trial of Ad26.COV2.S vaccine versus placebo. CDR3 amino acids: CASSLGLVGEQYF. The CDR3 DNA reads as TGTGCCAGCAGCTTAGGGCTAGTGGGCGAGCAGTACTTC.